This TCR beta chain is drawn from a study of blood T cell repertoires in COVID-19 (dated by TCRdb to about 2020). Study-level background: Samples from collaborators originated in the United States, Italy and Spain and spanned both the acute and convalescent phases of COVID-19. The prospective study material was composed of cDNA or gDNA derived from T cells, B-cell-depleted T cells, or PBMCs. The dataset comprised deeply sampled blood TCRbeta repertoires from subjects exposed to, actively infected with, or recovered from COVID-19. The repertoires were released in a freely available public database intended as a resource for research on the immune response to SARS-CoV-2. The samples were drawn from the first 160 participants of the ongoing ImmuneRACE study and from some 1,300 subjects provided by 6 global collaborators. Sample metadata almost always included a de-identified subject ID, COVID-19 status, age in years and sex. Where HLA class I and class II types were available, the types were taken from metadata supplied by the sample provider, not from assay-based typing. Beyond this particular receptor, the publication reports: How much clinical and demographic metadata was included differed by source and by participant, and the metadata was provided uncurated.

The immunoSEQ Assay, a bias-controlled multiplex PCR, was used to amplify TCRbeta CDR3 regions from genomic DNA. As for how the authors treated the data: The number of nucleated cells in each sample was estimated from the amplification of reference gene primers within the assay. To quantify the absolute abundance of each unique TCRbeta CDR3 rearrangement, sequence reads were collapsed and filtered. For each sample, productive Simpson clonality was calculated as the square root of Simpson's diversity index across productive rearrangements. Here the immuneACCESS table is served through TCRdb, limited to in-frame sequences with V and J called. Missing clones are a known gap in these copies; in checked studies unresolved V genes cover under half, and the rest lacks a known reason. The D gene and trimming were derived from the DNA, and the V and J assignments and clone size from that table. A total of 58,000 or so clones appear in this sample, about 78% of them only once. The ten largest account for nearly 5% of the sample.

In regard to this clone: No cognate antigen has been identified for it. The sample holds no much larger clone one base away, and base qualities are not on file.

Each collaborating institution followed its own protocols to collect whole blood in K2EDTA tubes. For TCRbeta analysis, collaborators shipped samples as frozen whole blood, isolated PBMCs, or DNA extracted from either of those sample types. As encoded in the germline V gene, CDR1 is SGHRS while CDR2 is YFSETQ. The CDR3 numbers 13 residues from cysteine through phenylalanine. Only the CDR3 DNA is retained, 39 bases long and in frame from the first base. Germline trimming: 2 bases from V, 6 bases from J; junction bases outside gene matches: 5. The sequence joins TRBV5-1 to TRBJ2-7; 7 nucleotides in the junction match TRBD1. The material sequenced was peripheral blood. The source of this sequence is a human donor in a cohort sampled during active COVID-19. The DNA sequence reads TGCGCCAGCAGCTTCGAGGGGGCAGGCGAGCAGTACTTC. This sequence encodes CASSFEGAGEQYF.